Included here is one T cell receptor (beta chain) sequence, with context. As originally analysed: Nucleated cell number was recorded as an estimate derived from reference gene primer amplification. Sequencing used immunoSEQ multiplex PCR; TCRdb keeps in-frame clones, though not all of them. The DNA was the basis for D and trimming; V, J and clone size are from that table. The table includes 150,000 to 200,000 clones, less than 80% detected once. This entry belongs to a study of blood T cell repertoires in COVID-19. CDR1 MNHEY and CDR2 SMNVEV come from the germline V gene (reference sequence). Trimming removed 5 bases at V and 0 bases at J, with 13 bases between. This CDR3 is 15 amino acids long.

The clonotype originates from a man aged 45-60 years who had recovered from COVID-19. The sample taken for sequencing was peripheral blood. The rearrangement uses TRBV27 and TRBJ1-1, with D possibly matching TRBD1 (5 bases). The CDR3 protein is CASSRSTGLNTEAFF. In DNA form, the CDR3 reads TGTGCCAGCAGTCGGAGCACAGGTTTGAACACTGAAGCTTTCTTT.